Below are 6 T cell receptor beta chains sequenced from a single sample in a study of blood T cell repertoires in COVID-19. Only in-frame clones appear in the TCRdb table, and some are missing; sequencing was by immunoSEQ multiplex PCR. This sample has 300,000 to 400,000 clones; roughly 90% occur once, and the top ten carry more than 0.8%. Source material: PBMCs or T cells enriched from blood (not recorded which). These receptor sequences come from a woman in her 30s who had recovered from COVID-19.

The chain links TRBV19 to TRBJ2-1; TRBD1 agrees at 7 bases. Per the germline V gene, CDR1 is LNHDA and CDR2 is SQIVND (reference sequence). Trimming at V came to 10 bases and at J to 4 bases, leaving 7 bases not matched to a gene. The CDR3 contains 13 residues. CDR3 sequence reads: CATDRTGYNEQFF. CDR3 bases: TGTGCCACCGATCGGACAGGATACAATGAGCAGTTCTTC. The whole variable domain, filled in from reference TRBV19 and TRBJ2-1, reads DGGITQSPKYLFRKEGQNVTLSCEQNLNHDAMYWYRQDPGQGLRLIYYSQIVNDFQKGDIAEGYSVSREKKESFPLTVTSAQKNPTAFYLCATDRTGYNEQFFGPGTRLTVL.

This rearrangement joins TRBV12-5 to TRBJ1-5, with 11 positions matching TRBD1. The CDR3 contains 15 residues. The trim removed 10 bases at V and 3 bases at J, leaving 8 bases unmatched. Germline CDR1 is LGHNT and CDR2 is FRNRAP. CDR3 in DNA: TGTGCTACAGCCGGGACAGGGGGTTTCAATCAGCCCCAGCATTTT. Translated, it gives CATAGTGGFNQPQHF.

V gene TRBV19 combines with J gene TRBJ1-5; a possible D gene is TRBD1 (5 bases). CDR1 LNHDA and CDR2 SQIVND come from the germline V gene (reference sequence). V was trimmed by 5 bases and J by 2 bases, leaving 7 bases between them. The CDR3 has 13 amino acids. The CDR3 loop reads CASSSGGNQPQHF. DNA of the CDR3: TGTGCCAGTAGTTCGGGGGGCAATCAGCCCCAGCATTTT.

This chain links TRBV5-1 with TRBJ1-5, with 7 bases fitting TRBD1. V shed 4 bases and J 8 bases; nucleotides not matched to a gene: 9. Germline V gene data show CDR1 as SGHRS and CDR2 as YFSETQ. This CDR3 is built from 14 residues. This chain's CDR3 is CASSPSTGLEPQHF. In DNA form, the CDR3 reads TGCGCCAGCAGCCCCTCGACAGGGTTGGAGCCCCAGCATTTT.

The chain employs TRBV5-4 and TRBJ1-1; TRBD1 agrees at 8 bases. The CDR3 runs 17 residues. The junction had 17 bases not matched to a gene; V was cut back by 4 bases and J by 6 bases. CDR1 and CDR2 from the germline V gene are SGHNT and YYREEE (reference sequence). Written as DNA, the CDR3 is TGTGCCAGCAGCCCCGGTGGCAGGGGGCCATCGGAAGCTGAAGCTTTCTTT. Protein sequence: CASSPGGRGPSEAEAFF. The full variable domain, in which reference TRBV5-4 and TRBJ1-1 provide the parts outside the CDR3, is ETGVTQSPTHLIKTRGQQVTLRCSSQSGHNTVSWYQQALGQGPQFIFQYYREEENGRGNFPPRFSGLQFPNYSSELNVNALELDDSALYLCASSPGGRGPSEAEAFFGQGTRLTVV.

CDR3 region: CASSSRTEGGGYTF. In DNA, the CDR3 is TGTGCCAGCAGTTCTCGGACAGAGGGAGGGGGCTACACCTTC. V gene TRBV27 combines with J gene TRBJ1-2; D possibly corresponds to TRBD1 (6 bases). CDR1 is MNHEY, CDR2 SMNVEV, per germline (reference sequence). The germline V and J ends were trimmed by 4 bases and 8 bases, with 17 bases remaining between them. The CDR3 has 14 amino acids.